This TCR beta chain derives from a study of blood T cells in healthy people across ages. General study findings and limits: The study could not conclusively compare naive and antigen-experienced cells, given its unsorted PBMCs.

Alongside a J-beta primer mix, a sample-barcoded 5' primer served in a second PCR lasting about 7 to 12 cycles. Each TCR beta cDNA got a 12-nucleotide random molecular identifier. TCRdb reprocessed the 5' RACE reads with MiXCR, giving one entry per CDR3 protein. The table includes around 870,000 distinct CDR3 sequences, about 28% detected once. Each donor supplied approximately 10 milliliters of peripheral blood. PBMCs numbering at least 7 million were isolated per sample. Germline V gene sequence: CDR1 MDHEN, CDR2 SYDVKM. CDR3 size: 16 residues. V dropped 6 bases and J dropped 6 bases, with 23 bases sitting between them. To note about this clonotype: The antigen remains unidentified.

What was sequenced was blood. The chain combines TRBV28 with TRBJ1-2; D is possibly TRBD1 (6 bases). The clonotype comes from a woman aged 80 or older in good health. The chain's CDR3 is CASRNGGADQNHGYTF. As DNA, the CDR3 is TGTGCCAGCAGAAACGGGGGGGCTGATCAAAACCATGGCTACACCTTC.